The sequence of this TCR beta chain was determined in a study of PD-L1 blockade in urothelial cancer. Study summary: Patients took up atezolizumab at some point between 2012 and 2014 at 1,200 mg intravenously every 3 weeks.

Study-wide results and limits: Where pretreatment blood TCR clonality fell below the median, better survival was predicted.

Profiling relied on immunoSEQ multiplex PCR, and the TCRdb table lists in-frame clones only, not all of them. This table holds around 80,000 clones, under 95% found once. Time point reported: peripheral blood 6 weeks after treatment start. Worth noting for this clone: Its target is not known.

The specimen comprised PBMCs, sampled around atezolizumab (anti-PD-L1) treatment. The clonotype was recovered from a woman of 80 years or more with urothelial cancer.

CDR3: CASSRPESGRAYNEQFF. The CDR3 nucleotides read TGTGCCAGCAGCCGACCGGAGAGCGGGAGGGCCTACAATGAGCAGTTCTTC. The J gene is TRBJ2-1, the V gene TRBV14, with 10 nucleotides matching TRBD2. The junction had 8 bases not matched to a gene; V was cut back by 4 bases and J by 2 bases. Germline V gene sequence: CDR1 SGHDN, CDR2 FVKESK. CDR3 size: 17 residues.